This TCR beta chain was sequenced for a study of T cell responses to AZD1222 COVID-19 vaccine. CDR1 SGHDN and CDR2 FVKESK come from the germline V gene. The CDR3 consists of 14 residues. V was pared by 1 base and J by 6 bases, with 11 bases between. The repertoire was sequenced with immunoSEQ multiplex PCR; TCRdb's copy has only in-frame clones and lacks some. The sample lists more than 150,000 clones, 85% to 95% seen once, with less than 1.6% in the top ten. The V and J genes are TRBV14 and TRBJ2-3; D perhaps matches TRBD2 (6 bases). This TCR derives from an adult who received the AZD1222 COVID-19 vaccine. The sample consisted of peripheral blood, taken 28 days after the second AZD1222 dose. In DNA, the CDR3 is TGTGCCAGCAGCCAAGTCCGGGACTTGGATACGCAGTATTTT. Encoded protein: CASSQVRDLDTQYF.